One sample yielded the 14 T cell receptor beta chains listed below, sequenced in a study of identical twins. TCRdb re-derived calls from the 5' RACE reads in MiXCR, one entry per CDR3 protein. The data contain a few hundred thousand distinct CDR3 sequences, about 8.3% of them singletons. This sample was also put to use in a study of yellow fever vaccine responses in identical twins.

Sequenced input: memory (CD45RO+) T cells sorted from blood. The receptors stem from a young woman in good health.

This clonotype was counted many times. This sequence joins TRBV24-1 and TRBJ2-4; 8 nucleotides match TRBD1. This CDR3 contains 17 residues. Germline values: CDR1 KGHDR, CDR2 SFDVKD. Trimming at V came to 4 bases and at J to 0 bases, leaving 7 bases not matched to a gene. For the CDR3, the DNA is TGTGCCACCAGTGAGGGCGGACAGGGACTAGCCAAAAACATTCAGTACTTC. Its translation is CATSEGGQGLAKNIQYF.

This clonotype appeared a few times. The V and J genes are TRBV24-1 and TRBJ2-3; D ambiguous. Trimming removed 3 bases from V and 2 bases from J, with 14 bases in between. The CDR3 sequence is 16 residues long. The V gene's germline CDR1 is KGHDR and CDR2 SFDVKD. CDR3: CATSDIRVRHTDTQYF. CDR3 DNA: TGTGCCACCAGTGATATCCGGGTCAGGCACACAGATACGCAGTATTTT.

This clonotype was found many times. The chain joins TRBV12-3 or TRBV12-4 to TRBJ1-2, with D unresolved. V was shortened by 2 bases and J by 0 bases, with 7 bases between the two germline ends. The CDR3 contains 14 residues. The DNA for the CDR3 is TGTGCCAGCAGTTTAAGGACTGCTAACTATGGCTACACCTTC. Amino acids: CASSLRTANYGYTF.

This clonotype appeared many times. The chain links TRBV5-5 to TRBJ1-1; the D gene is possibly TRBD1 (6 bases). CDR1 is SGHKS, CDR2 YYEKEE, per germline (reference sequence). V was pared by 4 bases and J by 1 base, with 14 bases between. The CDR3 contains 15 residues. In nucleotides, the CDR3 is TGTGCCAGCAGCGCTACAGGGTTGGAGAACACTGAAGCTTTCTTT. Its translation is CASSATGLENTEAFF. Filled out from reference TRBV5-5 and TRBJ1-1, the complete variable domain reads DAGVTQSPTHLIKTRGQQVTLRCSPISGHKSVSWYQQVLGQGPQFIFQYYEKEERGRGNFPDRFSARQFPNYSSELNVNALLLGDSALYLCASSATGLENTEAFFGQGTRLTVV.

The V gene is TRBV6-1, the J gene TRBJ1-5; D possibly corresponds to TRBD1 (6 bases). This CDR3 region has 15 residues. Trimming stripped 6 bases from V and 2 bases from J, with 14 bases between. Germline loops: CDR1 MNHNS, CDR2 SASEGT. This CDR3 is CASRSRGSGNQPQHF. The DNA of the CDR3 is TGTGCCAGCAGGTCAAGGGGGTCCGGCAATCAGCCCCAGCATTTT.

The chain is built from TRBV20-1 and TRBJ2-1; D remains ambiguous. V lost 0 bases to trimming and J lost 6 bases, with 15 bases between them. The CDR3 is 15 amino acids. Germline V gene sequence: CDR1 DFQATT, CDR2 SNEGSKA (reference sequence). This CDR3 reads CSARDLANHRNEQFF. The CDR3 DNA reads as TGCAGTGCTAGAGATCTGGCCAATCATCGCAATGAGCAGTTCTTC.

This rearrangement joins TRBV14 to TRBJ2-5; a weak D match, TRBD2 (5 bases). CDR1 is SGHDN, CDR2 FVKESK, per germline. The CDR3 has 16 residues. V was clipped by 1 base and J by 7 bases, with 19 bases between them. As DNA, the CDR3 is TGTGCCAGCAGCCAAGGAAGTCAGCTAGCAGGCGCGACCCAGTACTTC. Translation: CASSQGSQLAGATQYF.

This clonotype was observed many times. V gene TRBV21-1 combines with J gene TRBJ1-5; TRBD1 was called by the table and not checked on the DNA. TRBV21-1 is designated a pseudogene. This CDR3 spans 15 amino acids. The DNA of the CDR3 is TGTGCCAGCAACCCCGGGACAGGGGTGAATCAGCCCCAGCATTTT. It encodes CASNPGTGVNQPQHF.

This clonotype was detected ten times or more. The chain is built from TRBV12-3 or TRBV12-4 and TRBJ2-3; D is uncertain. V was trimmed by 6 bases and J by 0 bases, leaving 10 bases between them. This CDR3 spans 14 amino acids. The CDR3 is CASSQTFSTDTQYF. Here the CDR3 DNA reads TGTGCCAGCAGCCAAACCTTTAGCACAGATACGCAGTATTTT.

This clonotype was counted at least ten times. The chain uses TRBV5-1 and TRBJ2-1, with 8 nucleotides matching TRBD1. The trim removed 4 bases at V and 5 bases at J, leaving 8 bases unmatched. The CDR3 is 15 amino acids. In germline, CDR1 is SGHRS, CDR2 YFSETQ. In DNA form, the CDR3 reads TGCGCCAGCAGCGACTGGGGGACAGGACACAATGAGCAGTTCTTC. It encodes CASSDWGTGHNEQFF.

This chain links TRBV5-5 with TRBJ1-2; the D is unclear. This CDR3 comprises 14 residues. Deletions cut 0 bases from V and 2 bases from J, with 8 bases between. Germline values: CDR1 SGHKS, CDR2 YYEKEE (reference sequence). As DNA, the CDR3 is TGTGCCAGCAGCTTGGTAGTGGGGAACTATGGCTACACCTTC. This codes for CASSLVVGNYGYTF.

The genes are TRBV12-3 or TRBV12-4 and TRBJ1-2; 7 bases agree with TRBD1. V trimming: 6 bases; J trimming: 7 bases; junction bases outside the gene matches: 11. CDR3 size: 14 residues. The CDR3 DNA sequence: TGTGCCAGCAGCCCTCGACAGGGCCTCGGTGGCTACACCTTC. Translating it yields CASSPRQGLGGYTF.

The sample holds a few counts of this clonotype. The CDR3 here is CASSQGWGSGANVLTF. DNA of the CDR3: TGTGCCAGCAGCCAAGGATGGGGCTCTGGGGCCAACGTCCTGACTTTC. The gene calls are TRBV3-1 and TRBJ2-6; no clear D gene. The CDR3 loop spans 16 amino acids. Trimming pared 1 base from V and 0 bases from J, leaving 7 bases between. Germline-derived CDR1 and CDR2 are LGHDT and YNNKEL (reference sequence).

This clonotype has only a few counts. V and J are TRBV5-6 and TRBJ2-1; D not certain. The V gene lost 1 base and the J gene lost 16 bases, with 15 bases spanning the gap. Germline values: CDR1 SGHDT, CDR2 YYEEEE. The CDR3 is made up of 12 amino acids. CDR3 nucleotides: TGTGCCAGCAGCTTGCTGGGCAGTCCCTGTTTCTTC. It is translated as CASSLLGSPCFF.